These T cell receptor beta chains were read from a single sample in a study of beta chain features in type 1 diabetes. Clones were sequenced by immunoSEQ multiplex PCR, and TCRdb holds only the in-frame ones, with some missing. The repertoire consists of roughly 500,000 clones, with roughly an eighth occurring once and the leading ten covering 0.045% to 0.06%. The sample comprised naive CD4+ T cells from blood. Every receptor here comes from a woman between 18 and 29 years old in good health. Each CDR3 is given with its conserved first and last residue. The order of the fields is CDR3 protein, CDR3 DNA, V gene, clone size, D gene, J gene. D genes are given only for firm matches. Size tells how often a clone was seen (once, few, many) or the class of an expanded clone, and some rows leave it out.

CASSPGSYNEQFF,TGTGCCAGCTCACCGGGCTCCTACAATGAGCAGTTCTTC,TRBV18,few,-,TRBJ2-1
CASSVSGMNTEAFF,TGTGCCAGCAGCGTAAGTGGTATGAACACTGAAGCTTTCTTT,TRBV9,-,-,TRBJ1-1
CASSLQAEYGYTF,TGTGCCAGCAGCTTACAGGCGGAGTATGGCTACACCTTC,TRBV7-2,-,-,TRBJ1-2
CASSLVTGRNIQYF,TGTGCCAGCAGCTTAGTGACAGGGCGGAACATTCAGTACTTC,TRBV11-3,few,TRBD1,TRBJ2-4
CASSLNSLTDTQYF,TGTGCCAGCAGCTTGAACAGCTTGACAGATACGCAGTATTTT,TRBV13,-,-,TRBJ2-3
CASSSGQAEVRRLHF,TGCGCCAGCAGCTCCGGACAGGCAGAGGTACGTCGCCTCCACTTT,TRBV5-1,few,TRBD1,TRBJ1-6
CASSQVSGTEAYEQYF,TGTGCCAGCAGCCAAGTATCCGGGACTGAGGCCTACGAGCAGTACTTC,TRBV4-2,few,-,TRBJ2-7
CASSISQGELFF,TGTGCCAGTAGTATAAGCCAGGGGGAGCTGTTTTTT,TRBV19,-,-,TRBJ2-2
CASSSTGTSGTDTQYF,TGTGCCAGCAGCTCTACCGGGACTAGCGGGACAGATACGCAGTATTTT,TRBV11-1,-,TRBD2,TRBJ2-3
CAWSARTPGLAGHEQYF,TGTGCCTGGAGTGCAAGAACACCGGGACTAGCGGGTCACGAGCAGTACTTC,TRBV30,-,TRBD2,TRBJ2-7
CASSPTGRSVIQYF,TGTGCCAGCTCCCCGACAGGGAGGAGCGTCATTCAGTACTTC,TRBV18,few,-,TRBJ2-4
CASSRVKGSLDGELFF,TGCGCCAGCAGCCGAGTAAAGGGTTCTCTCGACGGGGAGCTGTTTTTT,TRBV4-1,-,-,TRBJ2-2
CASSMRQLLSYTF,TGTGCCAGTAGTATGAGGCAGTTACTAAGCTACACCTTC,TRBV19,-,-,TRBJ1-2
CSVLTGELNTEAFF,TGCAGCGTCCTTACGGGGGAACTGAACACTGAAGCTTTCTTT,TRBV29-1,-,-,TRBJ1-1
CASSGEGNYGYTF,TGTGCCAGCAGTGGGGAGGGAAACTATGGCTACACCTTC,TRBV2,-,-,TRBJ1-2
CASSPRGLNEQYF,TGTGCCAGCAGCCCACGTGGTCTCAACGAGCAGTACTTC,TRBV7-9,many,-,TRBJ2-7
CASSPTGGPLYEQYF,TGTGCCAGCTCACCAACGGGAGGGCCGTTGTACGAGCAGTACTTC,TRBV18,-,TRBD2,TRBJ2-7
CASSPLAALAKNIQYF,TGTGCCAGCAGCCCATTAGCGGCTCTAGCCAAAAACATTCAGTACTTC,TRBV7-2,-,-,TRBJ2-4
CASSLSGTANTEAFF,TGTGCCAGCAGCCTAAGTGGGACAGCGAACACTGAAGCTTTCTTT,TRBV7-3,few,TRBD1,TRBJ1-1
CASSNRLARETDTQYF,TGTGCCAGCAGCAACAGACTAGCGAGGGAGACAGATACGCAGTATTTT,TRBV21-1,-,-,TRBJ2-3
CASSQDSIASGLAYEQFF,TGTGCCAGCAGCCAAGATAGTATAGCTAGCGGCTTGGCTTATGAGCAGTTCTTC,TRBV4-2,few,TRBD2,TRBJ2-1
CASSKFRDRIVNEQFF,TGTGCCAGCAGCAAGTTCCGGGACAGGATTGTCAATGAGCAGTTCTTC,TRBV21-1,few,-,TRBJ2-1
CASSQVRGNTEAFF,TGCGCCAGCAGCCAAGTGCGGGGGAACACTGAAGCTTTCTTT,TRBV4-1,few,-,TRBJ1-1
CAWRGAGAPNEKLFF,TGTGCCTGGAGAGGGGCTGGGGCCCCCAATGAAAAACTGTTTTTT,TRBV30,few,-,TRBJ1-4
CASSLPGTVSYEQYF,TGTGCCAGCAGCTTACCGGGGACCGTCTCCTACGAGCAGTACTTC,TRBV7-9,-,-,TRBJ2-7
CASSSLQGNYGYTF,TGTGCCAGCAGCAGCCTACAGGGGAACTATGGCTACACCTTC,TRBV11-3,few,TRBD1,TRBJ1-2
CASSPPKSSYNEQFF,TGTGCCAGCTCTCCCCCCAAGAGCTCCTACAATGAGCAGTTCTTC,TRBV18,few,-,TRBJ2-1